The TCR beta chain under discussion was sequenced for a study of T cells in Graves' hyperthyroidism and ophthalmopathy. Amplification yielded TCR beta CDR3 regions, with RNA transcripts as the source. First-round RT-PCR with HTBI primers amplified the TCR CDR3 region. Each CDR3 protein is one row after TCRdb ran MiXCR on the multiplex PCR reads. Among about 360,000 distinct CDR3 sequences, about 25% were seen once, and the ten largest hold less than 75%. Sequencing was carried out using blood. The clonotype was recovered from a man in his fifties or sixties with Graves' hyperthyroidism.

The CDR3 sequence is CASSTLVPNPHNEQFF. CDR3 DNA: TGTGCCAGCAGTACACTAGTTCCAAACCCTCACAATGAGCAGTTCTTC. The rearrangement joins TRBV27 to TRBJ2-1; D is possibly TRBD2 (5 bases). Germline V lookup: CDR1 MNHEY, CDR2 SMNVEV (reference sequence). The CDR3 contains 16 residues. V was trimmed by 5 bases and J by 5 bases, leaving 19 bases between them.